This T cell receptor (beta chain) was obtained from a study of cytomegalovirus exposure and HLA in healthy donors. Whole-study findings and limits: Generally TCR sequences proved uncommon, though certain public TCRs appeared in numerous donors.

Germline CDR1 is LNHDA and CDR2 is SQIVND (reference sequence). The V gene lost 0 bases and the J gene lost 5 bases, with 11 bases spanning the gap. The CDR3 loop spans 15 amino acids. About this clone: Antigen: not known.

PCR employed 60 Vbeta and 13 Jbeta primers. This table comes from immunoSEQ multiplex PCR, and its TCRdb copy is limited to in-frame clones, with some not included. The data show about 160,000 clones, 65% to 85% seen once. Sequenced sample: PBMCs. The chain carries TRBV19 and TRBJ1-5; no clear D. The clonotype comes from a woman aged 50 to 65 in good health and CMV-seropositive. The CDR3 loop is CASSIDLSGDQPQHF. In nucleotides, the CDR3 is TGTGCCAGTAGTATAGATCTATCCGGGGATCAGCCCCAGCATTTT.